This T cell receptor beta chain was recovered during a study of control samples from healthy donors and cancer patients. TCRdb's table, derived via immunoSEQ multiplex PCR, lists solely in-frame clones and lacks some. The table includes approximately 50,000 clones, 87% detected once. The ends lost 8 bases at V and 3 bases at J; junction bases unmatched: 4. Germline-derived CDR1 and CDR2 are LGHNA and YSLEER. The CDR3 consists of 13 residues. The sequence derives from a man aged 55 to 70 with head and neck cancer. The chain has TRBV4-3 and TRBJ1-5; 7 nucleotides agree with TRBD1. The sample taken for sequencing was PBMCs. In DNA form, the CDR3 reads TGCGCCAGCTCCGGGACAGCCAATCAGCCCCAGCATTTT. Its protein is CASSGTANQPQHF.